This TCR beta chain came from a study of OX40 agonist ivuxolimab in advanced cancers. Overall study findings and caveats: On average, CD8+ T cells showed a greater number of expanded clones than CD4+.

This CDR3 has 16 residues. Trimming left V 0 bases short and J 1 base short, with 13 bases between. Germline values: CDR1 SGHRS, CDR2 YFSETQ. This table comes from immunoSEQ multiplex PCR, and its TCRdb copy is limited to in-frame clones, with some not included. Among about 17,000 clones listed, nearly 75% were seen once. There are a few counts of this clone. Antigen unknown. The TCR originated in an adult with an advanced solid tumor such as melanoma, head and neck, liver or kidney cancer. The chain links TRBV5-1 to TRBJ1-1; unclear D gene. The source material was CD4+ or CD8+ T cells sorted from blood, sampled in a trial of the OX40 agonist ivuxolimab. CDR3 nucleotide sequence: TGCGCCAGCAGCTTGGGTTTAGACATCGCGAACACTGAAGCTTTCTTT. Protein product: CASSLGLDIANTEAFF.